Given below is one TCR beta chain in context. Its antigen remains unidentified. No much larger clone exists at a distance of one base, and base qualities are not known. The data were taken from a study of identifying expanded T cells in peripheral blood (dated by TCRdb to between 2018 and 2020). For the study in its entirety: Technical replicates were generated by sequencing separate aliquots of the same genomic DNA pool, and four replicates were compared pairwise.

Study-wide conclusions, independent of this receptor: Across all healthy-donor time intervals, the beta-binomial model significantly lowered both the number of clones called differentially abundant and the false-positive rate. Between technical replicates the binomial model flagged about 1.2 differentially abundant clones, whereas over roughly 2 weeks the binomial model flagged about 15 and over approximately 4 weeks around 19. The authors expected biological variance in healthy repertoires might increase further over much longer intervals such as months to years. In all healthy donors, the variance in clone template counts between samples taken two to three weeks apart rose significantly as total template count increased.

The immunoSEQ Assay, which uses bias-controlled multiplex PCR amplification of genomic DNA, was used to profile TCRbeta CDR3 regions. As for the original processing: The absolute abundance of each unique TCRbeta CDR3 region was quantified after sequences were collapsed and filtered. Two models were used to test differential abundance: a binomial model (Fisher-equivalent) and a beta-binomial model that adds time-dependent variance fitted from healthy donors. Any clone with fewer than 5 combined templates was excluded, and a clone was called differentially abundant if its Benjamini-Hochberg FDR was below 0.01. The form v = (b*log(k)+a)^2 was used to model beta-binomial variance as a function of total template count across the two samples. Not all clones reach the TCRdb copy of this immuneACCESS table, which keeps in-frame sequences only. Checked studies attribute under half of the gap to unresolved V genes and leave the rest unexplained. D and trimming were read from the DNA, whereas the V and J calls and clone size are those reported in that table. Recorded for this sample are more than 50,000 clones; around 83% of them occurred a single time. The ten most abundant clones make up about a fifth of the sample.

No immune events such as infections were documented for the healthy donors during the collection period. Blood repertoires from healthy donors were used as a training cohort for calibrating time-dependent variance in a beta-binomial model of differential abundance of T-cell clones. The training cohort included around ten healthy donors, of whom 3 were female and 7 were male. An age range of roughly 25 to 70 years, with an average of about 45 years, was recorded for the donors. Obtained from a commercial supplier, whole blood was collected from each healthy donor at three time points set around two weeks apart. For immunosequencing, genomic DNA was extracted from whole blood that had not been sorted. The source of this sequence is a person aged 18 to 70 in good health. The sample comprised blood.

CDR3 loop: CASSGGFGTEYGYTF. The sequenced DNA: TGTGCCAGCAGTGGGGGTTTTGGGACAGAGTATGGCTACACCTTC. The chain employs TRBV6-1 and TRBJ1-2; TRBD1 agrees with 7 junctional bases. Its CDR3 holds 15 amino acids, cysteine through phenylalanine. Just CDR3 DNA is preserved here, 45 bases in frame from base 1. CDR1 and CDR2, per the germline V gene, are MNHNS and SASEGT. The junction shows trimming of 4 bases on V and 5 bases on J, and the gene matches do not reach 10 bases of it.